This TCR beta chain stems from a study of regulatory T cells in long-lasting Graves disease (dated by TCRdb to about 2021). With respect to the entire study: Persistent Graves' disease was defined as antithyroid drug treatment for over 5 years with persistently positive TSH receptor autoantibodies. A total of about 33 samples underwent TCR sequencing, from roughly 13 patients with persistent Graves' disease and around 20 patients with newly diagnosed Graves' disease. The study was conducted in China and was registered as a clinical trial. Persistent Graves' disease patients were compared with newly diagnosed Graves' disease patients by peripheral blood TCR sequencing and RNA sequencing. Persistent Graves' disease patients in the clinical cohort had taken antithyroid drugs for around 10 years on average. Study-wide findings and limitations: Only the TCR beta chain was sequenced and analyzed. The small sample size was acknowledged by the authors as a limitation that may reduce accuracy. Peripheral blood alone was examined, since thyroid tissue, which constituted the primary lesion, could not be accessed. Compared with newly diagnosed patients, persistent Graves' disease patients had lower TCR Shannon entropy and fewer highly expanded clones, which suggests clonal expansion. Preferential use of TRBV28, TRBJ1-2 and TRBJ2-5 was observed in persistent disease, whereas TRBV20-1 and TRBJ2-1 were favored in newly diagnosed disease. Persistent patients shared more public clonotypes among themselves (around 2,500) than newly diagnosed patients did (roughly 920).

Reading from cysteine to phenylalanine, the CDR3 counts 16 amino acids. Here the CDR3 DNA is all that survives: 48 bases in frame from base 1. Trimming leaves V shorter by 4 bases and J shorter by 2 bases, with the junction holding 3 bases beyond the gene matches. CDR1 is given as MGHRA and CDR2 as YSYEKL, both from the germline V gene. As concerns this clonotype: There is no known antigen for this receptor. Base quality data are lacking; no much larger clone is found one base away.

The time point label on this specimen signifies: persistent/refractory GD, antithyroid drugs over 5 years with positive TRAb. For both TCR sequencing and RNA sequencing, RNA was extracted from PBMCs in TRIzol. The diagnosis of Graves' disease followed American Thyroid Association guidelines. Recruitment of patients was carried out at an endocrinology department in Xi'an, China. From each patient, 7.5 to 9.5 milliliters of peripheral blood was collected into an EDTA anticoagulant tube. Ficoll Paque Plus density gradient separation was used to isolate PBMCs, and no further T cell sorting was performed. An Agilent 2100 Bioanalyzer and agarose gel were used to check RNA quality, while a NanoDrop 2000 measured RNA concentration. The protocol used for the library was multiplex PCR. This sample was sequenced with an Illumina HiSeq 4000. iRepertoire HTBI primers and Arm-PCR amplification of CDR3 regions were used to construct TCR beta libraries. Gel purification was performed on PCR products prior to sequencing. On the study's bioinformatics: Gene usage analysis of CDR3 amino acid clonotypes relied on the approximately 60 TRBV and about 13 TRBJ segments identified across samples. COPE and FqMerger were used to merge filtered high-quality paired reads into contigs. BLAST was used to align contigs to IMGT TRBV, TRBD and TRBJ reference genes, with CDR3 defined following IMGT. Highly expanded clones were defined as clonotypes with a frequency above 0.1%. Repertoire diversity was measured by Shannon entropy, and V-J evenness by the Gini coefficient. Public clonotypes were defined as clonotypes shared by more than one individual. TCRdb cleaned the public reads at Q25 with fastp, built clones with MiXCR and kept in-frame beta chains. Every entry covers one CDR3 protein and lists the most common genes and DNA from its rows. The V and J calls here are based on TCRdb, not the publication. The sample table contains around 400,000 distinct CDR3 sequences; only one count was recorded for about 23% of them. Clones ranked in the top ten supply about 27% of the sample.

The rearranged chain carries TRBV4-1 and TRBJ2-5; the junction holds 14 bases that match TRBD2. The source material was peripheral blood mononuclear cells (PBMCs), sampled when the disease was refractory, from a patient treated with antithyroid drugs. The sequence derives from a middle-aged woman with Graves disease. Donor details come from another sample of the same person, matched by shared clones. The nucleotides are TGCGCCAGCAGCCCTGGACTAGCGGGAGGACAAGAGACCCAGTACTTC. It translates to CASSPGLAGGQETQYF.